The present T cell receptor beta chain was sequenced within a study of cytomegalovirus exposure and HLA in healthy donors. Study-wide results and caveats: It is likely that the observed cluster of highly shared sequence variants was a sequencing artifact.

V was cut by 1 base and J by 4 bases, with 13 bases left in between. CDR3 length: 15 amino acids. CDR1 and CDR2 (germline): SGHTA, FQGTGA. Primers for the PCR totalled 60 Vbeta and 13 Jbeta. Assay used: immunoSEQ multiplex PCR; TCRdb lists only in-frame clones, some missing. This table has 110,000 to 150,000 clones, more than 75% appearing once. As to this clone: What it binds is unknown.

Sequencing was carried out using PBMCs. The gene calls are TRBV7-3 and TRBJ2-5, with a weak D call TRBD2 (6 bases). This clonotype was sampled from a female donor in good health and CMV-seronegative. Written as DNA, the CDR3 is TGTGCCAGCAGCTTAAGCGGGGCCCAGGGAGAGACCCAGTACTTC. As protein: CASSLSGAQGETQYF. The variable domain in full, completed from reference TRBV7-3 and TRBJ2-5, reads GAGVSQTPSNKVTEKGKYVELRCDPISGHTALYWYRQSLGQGPEFLIYFQGTGAADDSGLPNDRFFAVRPEGSVSTLKIQRTERGDSAVYLCASSLSGAQGETQYFGPGTRLLVL.